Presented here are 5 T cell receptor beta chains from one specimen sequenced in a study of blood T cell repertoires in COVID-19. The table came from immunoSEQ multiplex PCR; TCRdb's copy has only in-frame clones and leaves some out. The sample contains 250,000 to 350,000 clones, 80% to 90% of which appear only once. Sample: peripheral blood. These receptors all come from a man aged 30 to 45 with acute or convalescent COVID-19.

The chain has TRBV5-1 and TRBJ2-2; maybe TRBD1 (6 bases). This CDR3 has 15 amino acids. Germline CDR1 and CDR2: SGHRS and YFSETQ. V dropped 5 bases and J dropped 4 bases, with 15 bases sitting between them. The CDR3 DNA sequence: TGCGCCAGCAGAACAAAGGGGGATGGCACCGGGGAGCTGTTTTTT. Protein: CASRTKGDGTGELFF.

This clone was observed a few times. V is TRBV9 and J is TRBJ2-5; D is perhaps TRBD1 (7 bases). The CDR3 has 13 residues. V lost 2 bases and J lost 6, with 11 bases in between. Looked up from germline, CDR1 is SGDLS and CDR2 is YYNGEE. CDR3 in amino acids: CASSVSGGKTQYF. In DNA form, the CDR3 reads TGTGCCAGCAGCGTGTCAGGGGGGAAGACCCAGTACTTC.

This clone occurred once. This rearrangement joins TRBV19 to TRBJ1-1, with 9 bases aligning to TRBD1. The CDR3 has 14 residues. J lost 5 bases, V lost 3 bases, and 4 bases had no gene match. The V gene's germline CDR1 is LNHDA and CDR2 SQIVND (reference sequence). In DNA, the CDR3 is TGTGCCAGTAGTATGGGGACAGGGTTTACTGAAGCTTTCTTT. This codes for CASSMGTGFTEAFF. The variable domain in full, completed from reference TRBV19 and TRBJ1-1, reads DGGITQSPKYLFRKEGQNVTLSCEQNLNHDAMYWYRQDPGQGLRLIYYSQIVNDFQKGDIAEGYSVSREKKESFPLTVTSAQKNPTAFYLCASSMGTGFTEAFFGQGTRLTVV.

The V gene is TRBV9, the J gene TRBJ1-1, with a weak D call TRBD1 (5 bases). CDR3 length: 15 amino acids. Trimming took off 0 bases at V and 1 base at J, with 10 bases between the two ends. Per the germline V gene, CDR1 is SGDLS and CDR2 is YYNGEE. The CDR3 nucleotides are TGTGCCAGCAGCGTAGGGGGCCGGCGGAACACTGAAGCTTTCTTT. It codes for CASSVGGRRNTEAFF.

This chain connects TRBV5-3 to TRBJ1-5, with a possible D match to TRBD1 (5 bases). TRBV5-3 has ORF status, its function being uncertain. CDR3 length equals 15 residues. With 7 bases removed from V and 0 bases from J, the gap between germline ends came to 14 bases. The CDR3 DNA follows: TGTGCCAGAGGGGCTGGGGCGGATAGCAATCAGCCCCAGCATTTT. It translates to CARGAGADSNQPQHF.